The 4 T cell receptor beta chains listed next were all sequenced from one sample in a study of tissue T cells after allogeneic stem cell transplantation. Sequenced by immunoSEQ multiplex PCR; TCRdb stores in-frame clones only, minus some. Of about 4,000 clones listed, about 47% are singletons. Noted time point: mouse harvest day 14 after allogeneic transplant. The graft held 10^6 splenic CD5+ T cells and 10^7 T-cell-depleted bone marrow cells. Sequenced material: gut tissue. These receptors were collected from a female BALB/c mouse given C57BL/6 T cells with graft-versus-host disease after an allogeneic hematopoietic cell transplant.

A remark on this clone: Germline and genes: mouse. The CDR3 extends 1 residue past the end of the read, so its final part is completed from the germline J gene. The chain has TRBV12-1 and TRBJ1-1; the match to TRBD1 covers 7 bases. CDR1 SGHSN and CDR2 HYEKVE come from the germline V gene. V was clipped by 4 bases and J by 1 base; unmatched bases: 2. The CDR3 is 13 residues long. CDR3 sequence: CASSRDRNTEVFF. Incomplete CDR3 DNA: TGTGCCAGCTCCCGGGACAGAAACACAGAAGTCTTC.

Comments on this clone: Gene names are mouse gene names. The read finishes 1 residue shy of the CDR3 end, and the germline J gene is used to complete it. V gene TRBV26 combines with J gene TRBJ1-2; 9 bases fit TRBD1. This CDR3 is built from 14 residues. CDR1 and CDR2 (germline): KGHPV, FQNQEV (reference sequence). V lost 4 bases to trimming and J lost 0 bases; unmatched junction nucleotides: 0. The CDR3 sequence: CASSRQGANSDYTF. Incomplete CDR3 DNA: TGTGCCAGCAGTCGACAGGGGGCAAACTCCGACTACACC.

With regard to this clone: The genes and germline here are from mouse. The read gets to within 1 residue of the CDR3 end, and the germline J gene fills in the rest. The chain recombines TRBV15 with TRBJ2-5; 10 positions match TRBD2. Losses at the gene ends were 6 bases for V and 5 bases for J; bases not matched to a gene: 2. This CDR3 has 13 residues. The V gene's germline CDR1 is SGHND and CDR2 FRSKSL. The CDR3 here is CASRTGGPDTQYF. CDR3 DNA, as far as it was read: TGTGCCAGCAGGACTGGGGGGCCAGACACCCAGTAC.

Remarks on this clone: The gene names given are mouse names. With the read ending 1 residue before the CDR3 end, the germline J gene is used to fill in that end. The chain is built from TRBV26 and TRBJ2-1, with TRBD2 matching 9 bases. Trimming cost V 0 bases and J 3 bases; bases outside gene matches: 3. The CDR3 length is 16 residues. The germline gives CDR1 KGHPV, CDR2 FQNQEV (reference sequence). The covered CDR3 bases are TGTGCCAGCAGTCTGTCTTCCTGGGGGGGCTATGCTGAGCAGTTC. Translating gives CASSLSSWGGYAEQF. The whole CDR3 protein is CASSLSSWGGYAEQFF.